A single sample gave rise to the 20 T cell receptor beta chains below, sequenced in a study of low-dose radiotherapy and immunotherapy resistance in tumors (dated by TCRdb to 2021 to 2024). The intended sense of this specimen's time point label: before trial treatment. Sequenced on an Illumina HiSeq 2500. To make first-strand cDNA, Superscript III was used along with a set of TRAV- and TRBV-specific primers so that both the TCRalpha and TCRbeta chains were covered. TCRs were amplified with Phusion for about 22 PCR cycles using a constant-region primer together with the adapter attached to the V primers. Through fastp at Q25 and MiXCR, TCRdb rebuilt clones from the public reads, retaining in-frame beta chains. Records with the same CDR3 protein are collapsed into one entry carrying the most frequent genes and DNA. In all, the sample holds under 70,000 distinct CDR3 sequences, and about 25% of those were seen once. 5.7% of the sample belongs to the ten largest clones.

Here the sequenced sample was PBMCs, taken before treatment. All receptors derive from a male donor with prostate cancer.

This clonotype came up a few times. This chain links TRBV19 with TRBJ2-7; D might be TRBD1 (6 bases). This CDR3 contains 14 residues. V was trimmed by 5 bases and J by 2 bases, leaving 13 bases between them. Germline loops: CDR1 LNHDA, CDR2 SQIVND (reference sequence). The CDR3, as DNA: TGTGCCAGTAGTGAACAGGGTCAACCCTACGAGCAGTACTTC. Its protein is CASSEQGQPYEQYF.

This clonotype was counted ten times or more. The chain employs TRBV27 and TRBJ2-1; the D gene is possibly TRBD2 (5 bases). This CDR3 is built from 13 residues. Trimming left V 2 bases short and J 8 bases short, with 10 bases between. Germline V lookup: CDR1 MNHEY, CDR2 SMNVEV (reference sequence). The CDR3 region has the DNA TGTGCCAGCAGTTTAGGAGAGGGAGATGAGCAGTTCTTC. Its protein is CASSLGEGDEQFF.

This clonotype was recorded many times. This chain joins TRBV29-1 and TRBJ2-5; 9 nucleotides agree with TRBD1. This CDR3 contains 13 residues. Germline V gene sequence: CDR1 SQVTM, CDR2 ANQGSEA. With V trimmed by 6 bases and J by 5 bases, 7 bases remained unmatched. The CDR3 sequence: CSVGQGQRETQYF. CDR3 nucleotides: TGCAGCGTCGGACAGGGGCAAAGGGAGACCCAGTACTTC.

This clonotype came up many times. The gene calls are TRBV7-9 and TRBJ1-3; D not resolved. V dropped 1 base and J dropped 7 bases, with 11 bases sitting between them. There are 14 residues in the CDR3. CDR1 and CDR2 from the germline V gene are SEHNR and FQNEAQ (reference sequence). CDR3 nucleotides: TGTGCCAGCAGCTTAGATGGCAGAACGAACACCATATATTTT. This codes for CASSLDGRTNTIYF.

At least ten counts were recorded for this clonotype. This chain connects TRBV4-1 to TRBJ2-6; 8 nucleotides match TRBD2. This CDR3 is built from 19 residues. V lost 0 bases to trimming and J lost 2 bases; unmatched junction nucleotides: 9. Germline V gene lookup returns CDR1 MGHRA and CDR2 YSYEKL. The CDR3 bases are TGCGCCAGCAGCCAAGATACCGCGGCCGGGAGGGCTGGGGCCAACGTCCTGACTTTC. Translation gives CASSQDTAAGRAGANVLTF.

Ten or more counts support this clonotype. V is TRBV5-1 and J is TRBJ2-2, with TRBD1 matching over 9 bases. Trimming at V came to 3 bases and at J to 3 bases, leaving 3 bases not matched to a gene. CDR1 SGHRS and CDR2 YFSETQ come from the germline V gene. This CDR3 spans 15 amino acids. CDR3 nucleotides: TGCGCCAGCAGCTATAGGACAGGGGACACCGGGGAGCTGTTTTTT. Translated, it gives CASSYRTGDTGELFF.

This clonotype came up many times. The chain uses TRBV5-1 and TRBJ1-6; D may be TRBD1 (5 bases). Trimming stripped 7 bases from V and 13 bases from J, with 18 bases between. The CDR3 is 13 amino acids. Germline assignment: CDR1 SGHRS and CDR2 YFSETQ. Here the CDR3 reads CASFRDSGQPLHF. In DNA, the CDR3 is TGCGCCAGCTTCCGAGACAGTGGTCAGCCCCTCCACTTT.

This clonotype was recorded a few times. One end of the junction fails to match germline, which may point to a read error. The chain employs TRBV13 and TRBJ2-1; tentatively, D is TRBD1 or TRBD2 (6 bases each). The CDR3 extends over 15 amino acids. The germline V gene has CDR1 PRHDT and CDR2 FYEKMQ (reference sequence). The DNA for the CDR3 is TGTGCCAGCAGCCTAGGAGGGGGCTCCTACAATGAGCAGTTCTTC. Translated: CASSLGGGSYNEQFF.

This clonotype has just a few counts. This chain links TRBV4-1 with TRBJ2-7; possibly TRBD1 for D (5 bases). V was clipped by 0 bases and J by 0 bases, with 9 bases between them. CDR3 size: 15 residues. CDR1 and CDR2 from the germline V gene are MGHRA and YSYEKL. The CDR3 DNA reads TGCGCCAGCAGCCAAGAATGGACATCCTCCTACGAGCAGTACTTC. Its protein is CASSQEWTSSYEQYF.

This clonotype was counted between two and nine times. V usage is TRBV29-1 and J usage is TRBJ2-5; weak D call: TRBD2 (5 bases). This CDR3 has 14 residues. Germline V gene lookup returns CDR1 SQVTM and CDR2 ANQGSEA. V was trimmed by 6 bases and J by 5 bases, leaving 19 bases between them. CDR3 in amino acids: CSVAPPVGDETQYF. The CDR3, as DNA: TGCAGCGTGGCCCCGCCGGTGGGAGATGAGACCCAGTACTTC.

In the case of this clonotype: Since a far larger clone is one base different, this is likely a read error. The CDR3 here is CASRSVPGNTIYF. CDR3 bases: TGTGCCAGCAGGTCGGTCCCTGGAAACACCATATATTTT. This chain links TRBV10-1 with TRBJ1-3; no clear D gene. The CDR3 is 13 amino acids. Germline assignment: CDR1 WNHNN and CDR2 SYGVQD (reference sequence).

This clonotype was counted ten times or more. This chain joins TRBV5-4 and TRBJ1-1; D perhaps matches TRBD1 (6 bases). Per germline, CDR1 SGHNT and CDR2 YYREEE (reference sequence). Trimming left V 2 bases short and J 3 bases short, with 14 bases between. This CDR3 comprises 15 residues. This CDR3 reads CASSFAGARDTEAFF. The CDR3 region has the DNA TGTGCCAGCAGCTTCGCAGGGGCCAGGGACACTGAAGCTTTCTTT.

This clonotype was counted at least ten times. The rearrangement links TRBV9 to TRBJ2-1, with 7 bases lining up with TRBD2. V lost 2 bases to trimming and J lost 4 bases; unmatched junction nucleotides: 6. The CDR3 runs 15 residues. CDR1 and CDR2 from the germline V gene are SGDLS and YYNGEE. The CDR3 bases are TGTGCCAGCAGCGTGTCCAGCGGGGAATACAATGAGCAGTTCTTC. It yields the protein CASSVSSGEYNEQFF.

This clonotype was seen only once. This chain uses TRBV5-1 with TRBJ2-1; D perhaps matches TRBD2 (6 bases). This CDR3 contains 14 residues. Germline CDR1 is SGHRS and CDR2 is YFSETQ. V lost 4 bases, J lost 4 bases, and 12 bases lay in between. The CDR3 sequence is CASSVSEGYNEQFF. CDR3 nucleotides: TGCGCCAGCAGCGTCTCGGAGGGGTACAATGAGCAGTTCTTC.

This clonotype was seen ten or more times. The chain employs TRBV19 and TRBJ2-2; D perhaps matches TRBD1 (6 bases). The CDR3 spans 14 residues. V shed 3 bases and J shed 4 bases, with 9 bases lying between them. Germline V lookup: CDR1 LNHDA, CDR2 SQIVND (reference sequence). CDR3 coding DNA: TGTGCCAGTAGTATTAAACAGGGCACCGGGGAGCTGTTTTTT. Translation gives CASSIKQGTGELFF.

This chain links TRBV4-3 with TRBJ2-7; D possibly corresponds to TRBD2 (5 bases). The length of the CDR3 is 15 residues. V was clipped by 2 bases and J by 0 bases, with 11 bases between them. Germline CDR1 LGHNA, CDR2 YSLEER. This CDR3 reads CASSQHPGSSYEQYF. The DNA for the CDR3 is TGCGCCAGCAGCCAACACCCGGGGAGCTCCTACGAGCAGTACTTC.

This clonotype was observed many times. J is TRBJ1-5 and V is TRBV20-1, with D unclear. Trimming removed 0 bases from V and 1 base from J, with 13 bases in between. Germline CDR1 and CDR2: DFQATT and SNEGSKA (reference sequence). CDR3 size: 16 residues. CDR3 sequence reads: CSAREFGQRSNQPQHF. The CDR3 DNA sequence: TGCAGTGCTAGAGAGTTCGGGCAGCGAAGCAATCAGCCCCAGCATTTT.

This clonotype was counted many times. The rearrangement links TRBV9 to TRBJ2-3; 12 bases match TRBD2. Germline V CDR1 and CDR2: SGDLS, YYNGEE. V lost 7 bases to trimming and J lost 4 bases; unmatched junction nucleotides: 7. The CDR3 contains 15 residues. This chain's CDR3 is CASGTTSGGSDTQYF. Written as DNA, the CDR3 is TGTGCCAGCGGGACAACTAGCGGGGGGTCAGATACGCAGTATTTT.

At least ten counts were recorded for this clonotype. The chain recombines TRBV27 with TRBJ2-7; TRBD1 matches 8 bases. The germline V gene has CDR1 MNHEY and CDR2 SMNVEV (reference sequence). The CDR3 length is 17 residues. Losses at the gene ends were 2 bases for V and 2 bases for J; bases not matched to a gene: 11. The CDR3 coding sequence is TGTGCCAGCAGTTTACTAGCCCTCGGGACAGGAACCTACGAGCAGTACTTC. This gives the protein CASSLLALGTGTYEQYF.

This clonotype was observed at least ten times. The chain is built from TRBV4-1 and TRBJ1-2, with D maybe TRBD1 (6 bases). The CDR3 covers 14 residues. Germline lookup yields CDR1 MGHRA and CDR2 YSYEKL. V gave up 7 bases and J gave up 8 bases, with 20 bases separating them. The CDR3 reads CASTEDRFTGGYTF. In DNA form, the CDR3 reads TGCGCCAGCACCGAAGACAGGTTCACCGGAGGCTACACCTTC.